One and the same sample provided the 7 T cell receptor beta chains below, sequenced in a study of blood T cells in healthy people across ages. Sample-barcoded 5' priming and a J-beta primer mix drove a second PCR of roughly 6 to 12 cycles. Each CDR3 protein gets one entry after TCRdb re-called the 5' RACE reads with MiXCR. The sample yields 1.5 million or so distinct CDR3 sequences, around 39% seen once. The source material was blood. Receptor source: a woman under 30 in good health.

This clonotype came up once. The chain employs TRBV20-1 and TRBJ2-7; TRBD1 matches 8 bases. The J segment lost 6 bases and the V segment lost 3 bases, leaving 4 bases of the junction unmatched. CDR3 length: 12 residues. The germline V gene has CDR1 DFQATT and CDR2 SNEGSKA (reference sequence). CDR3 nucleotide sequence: TGCAGTGCTAGCACGACAGGGGCCGAGCAGTACTTC. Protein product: CSASTTGAEQYF.

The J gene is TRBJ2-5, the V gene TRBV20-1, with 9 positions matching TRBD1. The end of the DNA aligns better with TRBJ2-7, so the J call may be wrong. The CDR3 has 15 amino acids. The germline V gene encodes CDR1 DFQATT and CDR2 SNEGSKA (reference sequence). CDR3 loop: CSARETTGGIYEQYF. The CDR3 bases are TGCAGTGCTAGAGAAACGACAGGGGGTATCTACGAGCAGTACTTC.

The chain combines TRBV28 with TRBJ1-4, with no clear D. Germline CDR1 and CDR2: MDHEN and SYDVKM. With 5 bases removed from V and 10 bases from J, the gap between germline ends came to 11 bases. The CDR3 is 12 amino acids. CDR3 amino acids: CASSKRVVKLFF. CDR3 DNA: TGTGCCAGCAGTAAAAGAGTGGTAAAACTGTTTTTT.

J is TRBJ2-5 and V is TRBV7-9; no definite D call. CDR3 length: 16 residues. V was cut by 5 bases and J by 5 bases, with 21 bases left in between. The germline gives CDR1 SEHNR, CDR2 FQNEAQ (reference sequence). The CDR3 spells CASSRPLDPIGETQYF. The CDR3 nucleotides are TGTGCCAGCAGCCGACCGCTAGACCCAATTGGGGAGACCCAGTACTTC.

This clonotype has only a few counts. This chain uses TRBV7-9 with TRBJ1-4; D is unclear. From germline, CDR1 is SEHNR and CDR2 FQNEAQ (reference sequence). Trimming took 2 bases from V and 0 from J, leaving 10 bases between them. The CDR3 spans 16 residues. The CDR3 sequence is CASSLTEAATNEKLFF. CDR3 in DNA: TGTGCCAGCAGCTTAACAGAAGCAGCAACTAATGAAAAACTGTTTTTT. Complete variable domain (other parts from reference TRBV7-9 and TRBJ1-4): DTGVSQNPRHKITKRGQNVTFRCDPISEHNRLYWYRQTLGQGPEFLTYFQNEAQLEKSRLLSDRFSAERPKGSFSTLEIQRTEQGDSAMYLCASSLTEAATNEKLFFGSGTQLSVL.

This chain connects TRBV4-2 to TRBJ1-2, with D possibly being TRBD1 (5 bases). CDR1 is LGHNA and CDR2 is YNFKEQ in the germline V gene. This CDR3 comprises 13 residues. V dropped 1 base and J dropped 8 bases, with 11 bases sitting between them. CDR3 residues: CASSQGGSGGYTF. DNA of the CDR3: TGTGCCAGCAGCCAAGGGGGCTCTGGGGGCTACACCTTC.

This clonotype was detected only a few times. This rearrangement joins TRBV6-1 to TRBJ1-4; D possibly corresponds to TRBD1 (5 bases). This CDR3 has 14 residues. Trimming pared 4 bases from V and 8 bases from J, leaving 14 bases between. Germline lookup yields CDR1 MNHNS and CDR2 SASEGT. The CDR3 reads CASSVRDGWEKLFF. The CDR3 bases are TGTGCCAGCAGTGTCCGGGACGGTTGGGAAAAACTGTTTTTT.